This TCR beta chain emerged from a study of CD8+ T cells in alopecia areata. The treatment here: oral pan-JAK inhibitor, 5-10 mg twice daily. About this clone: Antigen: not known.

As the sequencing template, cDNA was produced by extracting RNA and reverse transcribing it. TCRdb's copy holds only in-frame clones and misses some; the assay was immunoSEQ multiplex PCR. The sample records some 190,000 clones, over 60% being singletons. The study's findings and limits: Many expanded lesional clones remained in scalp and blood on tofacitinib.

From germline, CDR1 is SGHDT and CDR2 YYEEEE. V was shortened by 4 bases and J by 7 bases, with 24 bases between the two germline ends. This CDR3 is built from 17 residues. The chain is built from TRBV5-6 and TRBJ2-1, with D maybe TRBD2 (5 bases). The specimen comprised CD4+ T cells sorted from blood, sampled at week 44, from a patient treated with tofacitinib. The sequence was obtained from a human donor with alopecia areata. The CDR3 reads CASSPMEAQRTGNEQFF. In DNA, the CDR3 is TGTGCCAGCAGCCCAATGGAGGCCCAACGGACCGGTAATGAGCAGTTCTTC.